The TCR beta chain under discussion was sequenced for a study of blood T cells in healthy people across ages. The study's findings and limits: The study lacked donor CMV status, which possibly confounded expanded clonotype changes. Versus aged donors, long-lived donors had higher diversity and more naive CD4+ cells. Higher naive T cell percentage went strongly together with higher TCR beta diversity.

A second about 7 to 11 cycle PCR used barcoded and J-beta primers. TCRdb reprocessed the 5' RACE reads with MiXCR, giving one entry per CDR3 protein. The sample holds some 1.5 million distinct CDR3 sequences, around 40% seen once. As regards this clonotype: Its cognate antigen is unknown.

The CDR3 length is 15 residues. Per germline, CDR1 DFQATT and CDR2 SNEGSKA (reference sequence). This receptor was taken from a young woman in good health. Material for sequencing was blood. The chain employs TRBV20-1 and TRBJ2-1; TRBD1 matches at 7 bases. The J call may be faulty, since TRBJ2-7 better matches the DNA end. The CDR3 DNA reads TGCAGTGCTCCAGGACAGGAGAGCTCCTACAATGAGCAGTACTTC. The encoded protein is CSAPGQESSYNEQYF.